This T cell receptor beta chain came from a study of T cells in Graves' hyperthyroidism and ophthalmopathy. Study-level background: Prior to any treatment, at the point of initial diagnosis, peripheral blood was collected.

This clonotype showed up many times. The germline gives CDR1 MNHEY, CDR2 SVGEGT. The CDR3 sequence is 16 residues long. The trim removed 6 bases at V and 1 base at J, leaving 11 bases unmatched. Patients aged 18 to 65 had newly diagnosed hyperthyroidism that had lasted under 2 months. The blood sample dates from first hyperthyroidism diagnosis, preceding any ophthalmopathy symptoms. TCR beta CDR3 regions were amplified from RNA transcripts. With the HTBI primer set, the TCR CDR3 went through a first round of RT-PCR. TCRdb recomputed calls from the multiplex PCR reads with MiXCR, one row per CDR3 protein. The top ten clones hold 60% to 80% of a sample with about 130,000 distinct CDR3 sequences, approximately 20% of them seen once.

The J gene is TRBJ2-7, the V gene TRBV6-2 or TRBV6-3; 8 bases fit TRBD2. The sequence was collected from a woman aged 45-60 years with Graves' hyperthyroidism that later progressed to Graves' ophthalmopathy. The specimen was blood. CDR3 nucleotide sequence: TGTGCCAGCAGGCGCTCTCAGGGCGGGAGGTCCTACGAGCAGTACTTC. Its protein is CASRRSQGGRSYEQYF.